What follows are 6 T cell receptor beta chains derived from one specimen sequenced in a study of early T cells in non-severe SARS-CoV-2 infection. TCRdb re-derived calls from the 5' RACE reads in MiXCR, one entry per CDR3 protein. The repertoire holds roughly 30,000 distinct CDR3 sequences, with about 4.5% as singletons. Sequencing was done on a sample of whole blood. All receptors derive from an adult who was a healthcare worker with PCR-confirmed SARS-CoV-2 infection or an uninfected control (not recorded which).

This clonotype was recorded many times. CDR3 DNA sequence: TGTGCCAGCAGCTTAAGGGGACCGCTTAACTATGGCTACACCTTC. The encoded protein is CASSLRGPLNYGYTF. This chain links TRBV5-6 with TRBJ1-2; D is perhaps TRBD1 (5 bases). The CDR3 consists of 15 residues. CDR1 and CDR2 (germline): SGHDT, YYEEEE. Trimming left V 2 bases short and J 1 base short, with 12 bases between.

This clonotype was seen repeatedly, ten times or more. The rearrangement links TRBV6-6 to TRBJ2-3, with D unresolved. CDR3 size: 14 residues. The V gene lost 5 bases and the J gene lost 3 bases, with 12 bases spanning the gap. Germline CDR1 reads MNHNY; CDR2 reads SVGAGI (reference sequence). Here the CDR3 DNA reads TGTGCCAGCAGTCCCCACGACGGGACAGATACGCAGTATTTT. It translates to CASSPHDGTDTQYF.

This clonotype was detected ten times or more. The CDR3: CASTSRSDNEQFF. The CDR3 bases are TGTGCCAGTACCTCTCGCTCGGACAATGAGCAGTTCTTC. This chain joins TRBV19 and TRBJ2-1; D ambiguous. CDR3 length: 13 residues. Per the germline V gene, CDR1 is LNHDA and CDR2 is SQIVND (reference sequence). Trimming left V 7 bases short and J 5 bases short, with 12 bases between.

This clonotype was found many times. This chain joins TRBV7-8 and TRBJ2-7; possibly TRBD2 for D (8 bases). This CDR3 region has 15 residues. Trimming took off 5 bases at V and 6 bases at J, with 20 bases between the two ends. Germline CDR1 and CDR2: SGHVS and FQNEAQ. CDR3 sequence (DNA): TGTGCCAGCAGCGCCAGCGGGAGAGGGGACAGCGAGCAGTACTTC. Translated: CASSASGRGDSEQYF. The full variable domain, rest sourced from reference TRBV7-8 and TRBJ2-7, is GAGVSQSPRYKVAKRGQDVALRCDPISGHVSLFWYQQALGQGPEFLTYFQNEAQLDKSGLPSDRFFAERPEGSVSTLKIQRTQQEDSAVYLCASSASGRGDSEQYFGPGTRLTVT.

The chain links TRBV7-9 to TRBJ2-2; D remains unclear. Germline V gives CDR1 SEHNR, CDR2 FQNEAQ (reference sequence). Trimming took off 1 base at V and 0 bases at J, with 9 bases between the two ends. This CDR3 has 16 amino acids. In nucleotides, the CDR3 is TGTGCCAGCAGCTTAGTTGTCACAGCGAACACCGGGGAGCTGTTTTTT. Translated, it gives CASSLVVTANTGELFF. The full variable domain, rest sourced from reference TRBV7-9 and TRBJ2-2, is DTGVSQNPRHKITKRGQNVTFRCDPISEHNRLYWYRQTLGQGPEFLTYFQNEAQLEKSRLLSDRFSAERPKGSFSTLEIQRTEQGDSAMYLCASSLVVTANTGELFFGEGSRLTVL.

This clonotype was recorded at least ten times. This chain uses TRBV6-1 with TRBJ1-2, with unresolved D. Germline values: CDR1 MNHNS, CDR2 SASEGT. This CDR3 has 12 amino acids. V shed 10 bases and J shed 3 bases, with 12 bases lying between them. The CDR3 sequence is CATPGNDYGYTF. CDR3 sequence (DNA): TGTGCCACCCCCGGAAACGACTATGGCTACACCTTC.